The sample holds many counts of the clone carrying this T cell receptor beta chain. Its antigen is as yet unknown. This record belongs to a study of T cell repertoires in cytomegalovirus infection. Turning to the study itself: Use of recently identified HLA-C-restricted and well-studied HLA-B-restricted CMV epitopes was part of the study. An indication of both CMV infection and matching HLA type came from public TCR beta signatures. Study results and caveats: Of the TCR beta families, the public ones yielded a cumulative frequency that identified carriers of CMV plus the relevant HLA. HLA-C-restricted CMV-specific TCR beta clonotypes were dominant in the ex vivo response.

TCRdb ran MiXCR on the reads and lists one entry per CDR3 protein. The sample carries approximately 300,000 distinct CDR3 sequences, around 29% recorded once. CDR3 length: 19 residues. Trimming left V 2 bases short and J 0 bases short, with 17 bases between. Germline V gives CDR1 MNHNS, CDR2 SASEGT. The rearrangement uses TRBV6-1 and TRBJ2-6; no reliable D call. The starting material was cultured PBMCs, obtained from culture after CMV antigen stimulation. This sequence originates from a human donor in good health (CMV status not recorded). Some clones in this sample may be carry-over from other donors' samples. The CDR3 DNA sequence: TGTGCCAGCAGTGAAATTGGGCAGCACGCCAACTCTGGGGCCAACGTCCTGACTTTC. It is translated as CASSEIGQHANSGANVLTF.